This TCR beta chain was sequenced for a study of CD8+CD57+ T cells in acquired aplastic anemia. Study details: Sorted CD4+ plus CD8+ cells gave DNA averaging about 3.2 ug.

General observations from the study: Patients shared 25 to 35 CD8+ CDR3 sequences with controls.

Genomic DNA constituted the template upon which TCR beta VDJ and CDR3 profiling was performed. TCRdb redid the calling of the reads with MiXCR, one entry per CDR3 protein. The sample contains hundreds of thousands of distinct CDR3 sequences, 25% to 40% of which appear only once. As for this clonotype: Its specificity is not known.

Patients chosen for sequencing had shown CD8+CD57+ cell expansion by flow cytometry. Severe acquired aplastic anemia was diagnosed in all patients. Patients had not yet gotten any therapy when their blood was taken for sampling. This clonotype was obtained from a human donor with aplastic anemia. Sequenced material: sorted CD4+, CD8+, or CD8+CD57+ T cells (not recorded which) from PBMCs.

The CDR3 is CASSVNVNYGYTF. In DNA form, the CDR3 reads TGTGCCAGCAGCGTGAATGTTAACTATGGCTACACCTTC. The chain is built from TRBV9 and TRBJ1-2, with no clear D. Between the trimmed V and J ends, which lost 2 bases and 1 base, there was a span of 6 bases. Looked up from germline, CDR1 is SGDLS and CDR2 is YYNGEE. CDR3 length: 13 amino acids.